These T cell receptor beta chains were read from a single sample in a study of T cells after yellow fever vaccination. TCRdb redid the calling of the 5' RACE reads with MiXCR, one entry per CDR3 protein. The table shows approximately 70,000 distinct CDR3 sequences, with approximately 6.1% occurring only once. The sequenced sample was CD8+ T cells sorted from PBMCs, obtained 35 to 50 days after the first yellow fever vaccination. Source of these receptors: a man between 18 and 35 years old who received the YFV17D yellow fever vaccine. Each CDR3 is given with its conserved first and last residue. D genes are given only for firm matches. Rows may omit the clone size; those that give it use once, few, many or a size class.

D	J	V	size	CDR3	DNA
-	TRBJ2-7	TRBV30	few	CAWIVGDEQYF	TGTGCCTGGATAGTCGGGGACGAGCAGTACTTC
-	TRBJ2-5	TRBV7-9	many	CASSLAAQETQYF	TGTGCCAGCAGTTTGGCAGCCCAAGAGACCCAGTACTTC
-	TRBJ2-2	TRBV5-1	many	CASSFTGGQAAGELFF	TGCGCCAGCAGCTTCACCGGCGGTCAGGCGGCCGGGGAGCTGTTTTTT
-	TRBJ1-6	TRBV12-3/TRBV12-4	few	CASTLYRLDNSPLHF	TGTGCCAGCACTCTTTATCGACTCGATAATTCACCCCTCCACTTT
-	TRBJ2-7	TRBV6-5	few	CASSYSSGGGYEQYF	TGTGCCAGCAGTTACTCGAGCGGTGGCGGATACGAGCAGTACTTC
TRBD1	TRBJ1-1	TRBV5-4	few	CASSAGQVMNTEAFF	TGTGCCAGCAGCGCCGGACAGGTGATGAACACTGAAGCTTTCTTT
-	TRBJ1-2	TRBV29-1	many	CSVRSGGNGYTF	TGCAGCGTTCGGAGCGGAGGCAATGGCTACACCTTC
-	TRBJ2-1	TRBV7-2	-	CASSLGGPRRGNNEQFF	TGTGCCAGCAGCTTAGGCGGTCCCCGACGGGGCAACAATGAGCAGTTCTTC
TRBD2	TRBJ2-7	TRBV20-1	few	CSARDVRGGTPPYEQYF	TGCAGTGCTAGAGACGTAAGGGGAGGGACCCCCCCCTACGAGCAGTACTTC
-	TRBJ2-3	TRBV4-1	few	CASSPRTASTDTQYF	TGCGCCAGCAGCCCCCGGACAGCTAGCACAGATACGCAGTATTTT
-	TRBJ2-3	TRBV4-2	many	CASIGGEDLVYGASTDTQYF	TGTGCCAGCATCGGAGGGGAAGATCTCGTGTACGGGGCCAGCACAGATACGCAGTATTTT